A selection of T cell receptor beta chains follows, all from one sample in a study of blood T cell repertoires in COVID-19. Assay: immunoSEQ multiplex PCR; the TCRdb copy retains only in-frame clones and omits some. The top ten hold about 1.8% of the sample, which has more than 250,000 clones, around 91% seen once. The sequenced sample consisted of PBMCs or T cells enriched from blood (not recorded which). These receptors were taken from a woman under 30 with acute COVID-19. Each CDR3 is given with its conserved first and last residue. D genes are given only for firm matches. Expanded clones get a size class; other rows say once, few or many, or leave the size out.

clone_size d_call j_call v_call cdr3_nt cdr3_aa
- - TRBJ2-2 TRBV21-1 TGTGCCAGCAGCCAGCCTGGGACAGGGGTGTTCGAGTGCACCGGGGAGCTGTTTTTT CASSQPGTGVFECTGELFF
- TRBD1 TRBJ1-6 TRBV5-1 TGCGCCAGCAGCACCGTTCAGGGGGGCTATAATTCACCCCTCCACTTT CASSTVQGGYNSPLHF
- TRBD1 TRBJ1-3 TRBV5-1 TGCGCCAGCAGGCGTGAGACAGGGGGATCCGGAAACACCATATATTTT CASRRETGGSGNTIYF
- - TRBJ1-2 TRBV3-1/TRBV3-2 TGTGCCAGCAGCCAAGTTAGGGGAGGCTATGGCTACACCTTC CASSQVRGGYGYTF
- TRBD2 TRBJ2-7 TRBV4-3 TGCGCCAGCAGCCAAGGGGCTAGCGGACGGCCTTCCTACGAGCAGTACTTC CASSQGASGRPSYEQYF
- TRBD2 TRBJ2-1 TRBV11-2 TGTGCCAGCAGCAGAGGACTAGCGGGTCTTACCTACAATGAGCAGTTCTTC CASSRGLAGLTYNEQFF
- - TRBJ2-7 TRBV6-5 TGTGCCAGCAGTTACTCCCTAGCTGCGTACGAGCAGTACTTC CASSYSLAAYEQYF
- - TRBJ1-2 TRBV28 TGTGCCAGCAGTTTCAGGGGAAGGGGCTACACCTTC CASSFRGRGYTF
- - TRBJ2-5 TRBV14 TGTGCCAGCAGCCAAGAGTTTTTCGGGTGGCAGAAAGAGACCCAGTACTTC CASSQEFFGWQKETQYF
- TRBD1 TRBJ1-2 TRBV12-3/TRBV12-4 TGTGCCAGCAGCCGGGACAGGGAAAGCTACACCTTC CASSRDRESYTF
- - TRBJ1-5 TRBV2 TGTGCCAGCAGAGCAGGGACTTATAGCAATCAGCCCCAGCATTTT CASRAGTYSNQPQHF
few - TRBJ1-1 TRBV5-1 TGCGCCAGCAGCTCCGCCTTAGGACGGGATACTGAAGCTTTCTTT CASSSALGRDTEAFF
- - TRBJ2-5 TRBV2 TGTGCCAGCAGCGAACAGGGAATGGAGACCCAGTACTTC CASSEQGMETQYF
- TRBD1 TRBJ2-7 TRBV19 TGTGCCAGTAGTGCGGACAGGGGCCTTTACGAGCAGTACTTC CASSADRGLYEQYF
- TRBD2 TRBJ2-1 TRBV7-9 TGTGCCAGCAGCCAGACTAGCGGGAGGGCCAATGAGCAGTTCTTC CASSQTSGRANEQFF
- - TRBJ1-2 TRBV28 TGTGCCAGCAGTGCACTCTACGGCCAGGGGAACTATGGCTACACCTTC CASSALYGQGNYGYTF
- TRBD2 TRBJ2-7 TRBV18 TGTGCCAGCACGGGACTAGCGGGAGTCGAGCAGTACTTC CASTGLAGVEQYF
- TRBD1 TRBJ1-3 TRBV4-1 TGCGCCAGCAGCCGAACACGGGCGCGATGGGACAGCTCTGGAAACACCATATATTTT CASSRTRARWDSSGNTIYF
- TRBD1 TRBJ1-6 TRBV6-2/TRBV6-3 TGTGCCAGCAGTGGACAGGGAGATTCACCCCTCCACTTT CASSGQGDSPLHF
- - TRBJ2-1 TRBV9 TGTGCCAGCAGCGGCCCTAGCGTGAACAATGAGCAGTTCTTC CASSGPSVNNEQFF
- TRBD1 TRBJ2-1 TRBV28 TGTGCCAGCAGAACAGGGGTCTCCTACAATGAGCAGTTCTTC CASRTGVSYNEQFF
- - TRBJ1-2 TRBV27 TGTGCCAGCAGTTTATCGGTCGTAGGGGGCTATGGCTACACCTTC CASSLSVVGGYGYTF
once - TRBJ2-1 TRBV30 TGTGCCTGGGGAACATTTATAATTGGGCAGTTCTTC CAWGTFIIGQFF
- TRBD1 TRBJ2-7 TRBV4-2 TGTGCCAGCAGCCAAGATCCCACAGGGGGATACGAGCAGTACTTC CASSQDPTGGYEQYF
- TRBD1 TRBJ1-4 TRBV5-4 TGTGCCAGCAGCTTGGGGGACAGCACCGGTGAAAAACTGTTTTTT CASSLGDSTGEKLFF
- - TRBJ2-7 TRBV4-1 TGCGCCAGCAGCCAAGATCAAGCTAGTTTGGCCTACGAGCAGTACTTC CASSQDQASLAYEQYF
- TRBD2 TRBJ2-3 TRBV24-1 TGTGCCACCAGTGAGGGGACTAGCGGGATGGATACGCAGTATTTT CATSEGTSGMDTQYF
- - TRBJ2-7 TRBV5-5 TGTGCCAGCAGCTTGGCGGGAAGCTCCTACGAGCAGTACTTC CASSLAGSSYEQYF
- TRBD1 TRBJ1-2 TRBV19 TGTGCCAGTAGTACCGGGACAGCCCCAGCTAACTATGGCTACACCTTC CASSTGTAPANYGYTF
- - TRBJ2-1 TRBV19 TGTGCCAGTAGTGTCACACATACGGAGCAGTTCTTC CASSVTHTEQFF
- - TRBJ2-7 TRBV4-1 TGCGCCAGCAGCCAAAACTCTTTTTTGGCGGGACCCCGAATGGCCTACGAGCAGTACTTC CASSQNSFLAGPRMAYEQYF
- TRBD2 TRBJ2-4 TRBV5-1 TGCGCCAGCAGCCCTACACAGACTAGCGCAAATCACATTCAGTACTTC CASSPTQTSANHIQYF
- - TRBJ2-7 TRBV7-8 TGTGCCAGCAGCTCTGGGAGTAAGAGGGAGCAGTACTTC CASSSGSKREQYF
- TRBD2 TRBJ2-1 TRBV6-1 TGTGCCAGCAGTGCGGCCGGGACTAGCGGGAATCATGAGCAGTTCTTC CASSAAGTSGNHEQFF
- - TRBJ1-3 TRBV12-3/TRBV12-4 TGTGCCAGCAGTTTACTTTCTGGAAACACCATATATTTT CASSLLSGNTIYF
- TRBD2 TRBJ2-3 TRBV4-3 TGCGCCAGCAGCCCGGGACTAGCATATAGCACAGATACGCAGTATTTT CASSPGLAYSTDTQYF
- TRBD2 TRBJ2-5 TRBV19 TGTGCCAGTAGTATCACCCCGCTAGCGGAGATTCAAGAGACCCAGTACTTC CASSITPLAEIQETQYF
- TRBD2 TRBJ2-3 TRBV19 TGTGCCAGCCAATTAGCGGGAGGTCTAGATACGCAGTATTTT CASQLAGGLDTQYF
once - TRBJ2-1 TRBV7-3 TGTGCCAGCAGCTTAACGTTTCGAGACCCAAGGGGAAATGAGCAGTTCTTC CASSLTFRDPRGNEQFF
- TRBD1 TRBJ2-7 TRBV10-1 TGCGCCAGCAGAGGACAGGGGAGCTACGAGCAGTACTTC CASRGQGSYEQYF
- - TRBJ2-7 TRBV7-2 TGTGCCAGCAGCTTAACTAAATACGAGCAGTACTTC CASSLTKYEQYF
- - TRBJ1-6 TRBV21-1 TGTGCCAGCAGCTCCAAGGGAGGGGGACTCTATAATTCACCCCTCCACTTT CASSSKGGGLYNSPLHF
- - TRBJ1-1 TRBV18 TGTGCCAGCTCACCGGGCGACAGACCTGGATCTTACACTGAAGCTTTCTTT CASSPGDRPGSYTEAFF
- - TRBJ2-1 TRBV7-2 TGTGCCAGCAGCTTGAGGGGGGACAGCTCCTACAATGAGCAGTTCTTC CASSLRGDSSYNEQFF
- - TRBJ2-3 TRBV18 TGTGCCAGCTCACCATGGGGCGCAGATACGCAGTATTTT CASSPWGADTQYF
- - TRBJ1-6 TRBV18 TGTGCCAGCTCACCAGGAGTGGGTTCACCCCTCCACTTT CASSPGVGSPLHF
- - TRBJ1-3 TRBV12-3/TRBV12-4 TGTGCCAGCGCCGGAGACACCATATATTTT CASAGDTIYF
- TRBD1 TRBJ2-7 TRBV25-1 TGTGCCAGCAGTGCCTCCGGGACAGGGGGGGAGCAGTACTTC CASSASGTGGEQYF
- - TRBJ2-7 TRBV4-2 TGTGCCAGCAGCCAAGATACTAGCCTGGGGGAGCAGTACTTC CASSQDTSLGEQYF
- TRBD1 TRBJ1-2 TRBV5-5 TGTGCCAGCAGCTCGCTACCGGGACAGGGACTTGGCTACACCTTC CASSSLPGQGLGYTF